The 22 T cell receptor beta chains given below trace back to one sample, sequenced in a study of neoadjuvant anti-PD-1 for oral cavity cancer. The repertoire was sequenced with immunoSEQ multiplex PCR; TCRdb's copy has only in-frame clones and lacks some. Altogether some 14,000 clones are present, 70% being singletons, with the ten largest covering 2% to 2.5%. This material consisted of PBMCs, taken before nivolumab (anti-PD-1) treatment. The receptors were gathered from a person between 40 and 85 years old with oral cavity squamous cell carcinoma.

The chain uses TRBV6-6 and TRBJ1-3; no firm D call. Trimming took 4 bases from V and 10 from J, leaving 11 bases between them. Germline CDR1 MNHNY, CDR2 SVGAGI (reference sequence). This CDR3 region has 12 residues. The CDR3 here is CASSSSAPTIYF. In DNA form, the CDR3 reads TGTGCCAGCAGTTCCAGTGCTCCGACCATATATTTT.

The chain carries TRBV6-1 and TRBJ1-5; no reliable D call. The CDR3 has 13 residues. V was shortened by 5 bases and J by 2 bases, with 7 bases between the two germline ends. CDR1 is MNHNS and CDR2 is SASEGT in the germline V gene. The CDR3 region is CASSNRRNQPQHF. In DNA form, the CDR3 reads TGTGCCAGCAGTAATAGGCGCAATCAGCCCCAGCATTTT.

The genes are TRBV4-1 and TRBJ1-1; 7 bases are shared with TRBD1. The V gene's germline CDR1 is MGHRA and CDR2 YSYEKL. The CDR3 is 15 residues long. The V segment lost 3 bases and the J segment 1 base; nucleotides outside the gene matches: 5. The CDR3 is CASSQTGTENTEAFF. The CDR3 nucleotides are TGCGCCAGCAGCCAGACCGGGACAGAGAACACTGAAGCTTTCTTT.

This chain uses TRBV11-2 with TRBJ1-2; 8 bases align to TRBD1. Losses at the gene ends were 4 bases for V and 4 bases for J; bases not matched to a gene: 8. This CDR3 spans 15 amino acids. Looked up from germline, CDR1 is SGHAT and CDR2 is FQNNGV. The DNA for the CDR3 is TGTGCCAGCAGCTCAGGGACAGGAGACTCCTATGGCTACACCTTC. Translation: CASSSGTGDSYGYTF. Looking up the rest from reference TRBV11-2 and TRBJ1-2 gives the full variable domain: EAGVAQSPRYKIIEKRQSVAFWCNPISGHATLYWYQQILGQGPKLLIQFQNNGVVDDSQLPKDRFSAERLKGVDSTLKIQPAKLEDSAVYLCASSSGTGDSYGYTFGSGTRLTVV.

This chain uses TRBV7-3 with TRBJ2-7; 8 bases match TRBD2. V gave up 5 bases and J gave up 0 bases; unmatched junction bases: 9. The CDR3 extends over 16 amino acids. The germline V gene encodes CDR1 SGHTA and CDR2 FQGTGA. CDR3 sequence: CASSLSSGHSSYEQYF. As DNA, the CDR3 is TGTGCCAGCAGCCTATCTAGCGGGCACAGCTCCTACGAGCAGTACTTC.

This CDR3 reads CASRTTDTQYF. The DNA for the CDR3 is TGTGCCAGCAGGACCACAGATACGCAGTATTTT. This chain links TRBV2 with TRBJ2-3; no clear D. The germline V gene encodes CDR1 SNHLY and CDR2 FYNNEI. The CDR3 covers 11 residues. The ends were cut back, 6 bases at V and 2 bases at J, with 3 bases in the middle. Full variable domain (outside the CDR3, taken from reference TRBV2 and TRBJ2-3): EPEVTQTPSHQVTQMGQEVILRCVPISNHLYFYWYRQILGQKVEFLVSFYNNEISEKSEIFDDQFSVERPDGSNFTLKIRSTKLEDSAMYFCASRTTDTQYFGPGTRLTVL.

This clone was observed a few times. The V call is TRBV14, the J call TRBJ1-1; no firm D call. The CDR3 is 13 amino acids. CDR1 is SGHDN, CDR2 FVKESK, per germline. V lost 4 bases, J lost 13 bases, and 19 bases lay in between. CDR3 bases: TGTGCCAGCAGCCGTCAAGGGTCAGGCCTTGGTTTCTTT. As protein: CASSRQGSGLGFF.

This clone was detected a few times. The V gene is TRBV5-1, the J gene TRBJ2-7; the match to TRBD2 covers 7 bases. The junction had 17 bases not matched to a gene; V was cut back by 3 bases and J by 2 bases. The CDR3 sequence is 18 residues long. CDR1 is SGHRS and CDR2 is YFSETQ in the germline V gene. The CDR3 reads CASSSRSEGGPFAYEQYF. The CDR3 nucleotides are TGCGCCAGCAGCTCGCGGTCGGAGGGAGGGCCATTTGCCTACGAGCAGTACTTC.

In nucleotides, the CDR3 is TGTGCCAGTACCGAGGGACGGCTTAATGAAAAACTGTTTTTT. Translation: CASTEGRLNEKLFF. The rearrangement uses TRBV19 and TRBJ1-4; D is possibly TRBD1 (5 bases). V lost 7 bases to trimming and J lost 4 bases, with 13 bases between them. CDR1 is LNHDA, CDR2 SQIVND, per germline (reference sequence). The CDR3 loop spans 14 amino acids.

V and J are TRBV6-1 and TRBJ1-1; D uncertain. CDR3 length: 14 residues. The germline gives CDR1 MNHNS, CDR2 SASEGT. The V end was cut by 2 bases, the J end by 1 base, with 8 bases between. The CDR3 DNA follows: TGTGCCAGCAGTGAAAAGGGAGGGAACACTGAAGCTTTCTTT. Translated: CASSEKGGNTEAFF.

This chain's CDR3 is CASSPPPSGVTDTQYF. CDR3 in DNA: TGCGCCAGCAGTCCGCCCCCTAGCGGAGTCACAGATACGCAGTATTTT. The chain combines TRBV5-1 with TRBJ2-3; 7 bases map to TRBD2. The germline gives CDR1 SGHRS, CDR2 YFSETQ. J gave up 2 bases and V 5 bases, and 11 bases lay outside the gene matches. CDR3 length: 16 amino acids.

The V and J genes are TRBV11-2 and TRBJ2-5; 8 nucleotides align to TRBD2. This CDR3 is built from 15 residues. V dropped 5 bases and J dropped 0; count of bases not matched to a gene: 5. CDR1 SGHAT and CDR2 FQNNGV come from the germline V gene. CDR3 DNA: TGTGCCAGCAGCAGACTACTAGCGGACCAAGAGACCCAGTACTTC. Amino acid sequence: CASSRLLADQETQYF.

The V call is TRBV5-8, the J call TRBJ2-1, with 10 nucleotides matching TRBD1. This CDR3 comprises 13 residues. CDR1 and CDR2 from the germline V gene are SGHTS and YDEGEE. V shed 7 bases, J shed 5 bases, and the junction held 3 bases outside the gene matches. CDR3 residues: CASGTGDHNEQFF. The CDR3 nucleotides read TGTGCCAGCGGGACAGGGGACCACAATGAGCAGTTCTTC. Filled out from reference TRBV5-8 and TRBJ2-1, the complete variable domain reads EAGVTQSPTHLIKTRGQQATLRCSPISGHTSVYWYQQALGLGLQFLLWYDEGEERNRGNFPPRFSGRQFPNYSSELNVNALELEDSALYLCASGTGDHNEQFFGPGTRLTVL.

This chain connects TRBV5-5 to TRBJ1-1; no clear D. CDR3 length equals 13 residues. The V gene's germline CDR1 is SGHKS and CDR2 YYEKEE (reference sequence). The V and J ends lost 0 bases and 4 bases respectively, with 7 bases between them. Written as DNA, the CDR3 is TGTGCCAGCAGCTTGGCGGGATCCACTGAAGCTTTCTTT. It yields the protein CASSLAGSTEAFF.

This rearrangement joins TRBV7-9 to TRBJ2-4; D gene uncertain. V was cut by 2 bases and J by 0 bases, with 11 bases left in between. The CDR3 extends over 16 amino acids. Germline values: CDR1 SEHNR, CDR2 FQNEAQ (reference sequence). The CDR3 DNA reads TGTGCCAGCAGCTTATCGGTCACTCTAGCCAAAAACATTCAGTACTTC. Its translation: CASSLSVTLAKNIQYF.

This CDR3 is CASSLEGNTEAFF. The CDR3 bases are TGCGCCAGCAGCTTGGAGGGGAACACTGAAGCTTTCTTT. The V gene is TRBV5-1, the J gene TRBJ1-1; D is uncertain. The CDR3 is 13 residues long. Trimming stripped 0 bases from V and 1 base from J, with 4 bases between. Germline CDR1 reads SGHRS; CDR2 reads YFSETQ.

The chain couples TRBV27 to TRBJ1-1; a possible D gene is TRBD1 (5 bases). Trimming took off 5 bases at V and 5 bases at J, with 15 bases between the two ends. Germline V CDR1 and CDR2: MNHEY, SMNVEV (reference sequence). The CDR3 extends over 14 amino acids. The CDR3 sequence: CASSPRQGTTEAFF. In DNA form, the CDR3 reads TGTGCCAGCAGTCCTCGTCAGGGTACGACTGAAGCTTTCTTT.

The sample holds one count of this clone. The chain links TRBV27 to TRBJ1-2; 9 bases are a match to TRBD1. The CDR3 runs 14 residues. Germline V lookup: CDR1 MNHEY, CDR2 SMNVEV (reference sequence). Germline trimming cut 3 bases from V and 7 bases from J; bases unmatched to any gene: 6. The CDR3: CASSFGQGRSGYTF. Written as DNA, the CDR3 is TGTGCCAGCAGTTTTGGACAGGGGCGAAGTGGCTACACCTTC.

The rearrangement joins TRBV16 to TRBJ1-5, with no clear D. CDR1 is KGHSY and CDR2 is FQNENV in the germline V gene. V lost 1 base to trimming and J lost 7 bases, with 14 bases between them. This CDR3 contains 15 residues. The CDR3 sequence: CASSQFTRGDQPQHF. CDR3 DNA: TGTGCCAGCAGCCAATTTACCCGGGGAGACCAGCCCCAGCATTTT.

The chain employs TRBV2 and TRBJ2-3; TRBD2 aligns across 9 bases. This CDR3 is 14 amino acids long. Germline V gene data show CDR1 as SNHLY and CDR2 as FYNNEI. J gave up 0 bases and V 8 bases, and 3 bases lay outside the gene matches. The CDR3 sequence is CASDSGGSTDTQYF. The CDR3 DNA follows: TGTGCCAGCGACAGCGGGGGGAGCACAGATACGCAGTATTTT.

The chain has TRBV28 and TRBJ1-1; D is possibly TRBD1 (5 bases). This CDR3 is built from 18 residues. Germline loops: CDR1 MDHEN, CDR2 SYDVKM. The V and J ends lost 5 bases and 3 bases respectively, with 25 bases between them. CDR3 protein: CASSPLPSPDRWDTEAFF. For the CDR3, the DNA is TGTGCCAGCAGTCCCCTCCCGTCTCCTGACAGATGGGACACTGAAGCTTTCTTT. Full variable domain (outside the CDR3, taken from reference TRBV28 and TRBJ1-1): DVKVTQSSRYLVKRTGEKVFLECVQDMDHENMFWYRQDPGLGLRLIYFSYDVKMKEKGDIPEGYSVSREKKERFSLILESASTNQTSMYLCASSPLPSPDRWDTEAFFGQGTRLTVV.

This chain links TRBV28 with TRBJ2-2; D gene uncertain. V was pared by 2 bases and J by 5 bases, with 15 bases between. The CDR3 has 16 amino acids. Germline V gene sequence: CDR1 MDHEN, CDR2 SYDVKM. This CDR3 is CASSLPLPLGTGELFF. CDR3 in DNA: TGTGCCAGCAGTTTACCCCTCCCCCTAGGGACCGGGGAGCTGTTTTTT.